Listed here are 15 T cell receptor beta chains from one sample, sequenced in a study of CD8 T cells in ankylosing spondylitis. For these TCRs, the target antigens are not known. Overall study results and limits: One TCR beta motif, made up of several highly homologous variants, appeared characteristic of ankylosing spondylitis blood.

TCRdb redid the calling of the 5' RACE reads with MiXCR, one entry per CDR3 protein. The profile shows fewer than 400,000 distinct CDR3 sequences, approximately 20% of them singletons. The sequenced sample consisted of blood, either unsorted or a sorted T cell fraction (not recorded which). All receptors come from a male donor with ankylosing spondylitis.

A few counts support this clonotype. This sequence joins TRBV20-1 and TRBJ1-6, with TRBD1 as a possible D gene (6 bases). V dropped 4 bases and J dropped 8 bases, with 12 bases sitting between them. The CDR3 consists of 13 residues. Germline CDR1 and CDR2: DFQATT and SNEGSKA (reference sequence). DNA of the CDR3: TGCAGTGCTACGGACAGCAGGGATTCACCCCTCCACTTT. Translation gives CSATDSRDSPLHF.

The V gene is TRBV6-1, the J gene TRBJ2-1, with TRBD2 matching over 14 bases. The V gene's germline CDR1 is MNHNS and CDR2 SASEGT. The CDR3 length is 15 residues. The J segment lost 7 bases and the V segment lost 4 bases, leaving 3 bases of the junction unmatched. CDR3 DNA sequence: TGTGCCAGCAGTGGAAGGACTAGCGGGAGGAATGAGCAGTTCTTC. This sequence encodes CASSGRTSGRNEQFF.

V gene TRBV1 combines with J gene TRBJ1-2; whether TRBD1, the table's D call, matches the DNA was not checked. TRBV1 is reported as a pseudogene. The CDR3 spans 17 residues. The CDR3 nucleotides are TGCACCAGCAGCCAAGCGAATCGGACAGACATCACGGAAGGCTACACCTTC. Amino acids: CTSSQANRTDITEGYTF.

The chain combines TRBV4-1 with TRBJ2-7; possible D gene TRBD1, 6 bases. Germline values: CDR1 MGHRA, CDR2 YSYEKL. The V end lost 4 bases, the J end lost 2 bases, and 18 bases lay between the germline ends. The length of the CDR3 is 16 residues. The CDR3 nucleotides are TGCGCCAGCAGCCGAGGGGGACCCGCCCTACCCTACGAGCAGTACTTC. This sequence encodes CASSRGGPALPYEQYF.

The CDR3 region is CASSQGDLGQETQYF. CDR3 sequence (DNA): TGCGCCAGCAGCCAAGGGGACCTGGGCCAAGAGACCCAGTACTTC. V gene TRBV4-1 combines with J gene TRBJ2-5; D tentatively reads TRBD1 or TRBD2 (5 bases each). Trimming left V 1 base short and J 1 base short, with 10 bases between. Germline V lookup: CDR1 MGHRA, CDR2 YSYEKL. The CDR3 has 15 residues.

Many counts were recorded for this clonotype. The gene calls are TRBV30 and TRBJ2-1; D is unresolved. The V end was cut by 6 bases, the J end by 0 bases, with 12 bases between. Germline assignment: CDR1 GTSNPN and CDR2 SVGIG (reference sequence). CDR3 length: 14 amino acids. CDR3 residues: CACMRMSSYNEQFF. The CDR3 nucleotides are TGTGCCTGCATGAGGATGAGCTCCTACAATGAGCAGTTCTTC.

In its sample, this clonotype was seen a few times. DNA for the CDR3: TGCGCCAGCAGCCAGGGACAGGGGTCTGCTAATGAAAAACTGTTTTTT. This encodes CASSQGQGSANEKLFF. V and J are TRBV4-1 and TRBJ1-4, with 10 bases matching TRBD1. Per germline, CDR1 MGHRA and CDR2 YSYEKL. The CDR3 contains 16 residues. V was pared by 3 bases and J by 3 bases, with 4 bases of the junction left unmatched.

This clonotype has only a few counts. The genes are TRBV4-2 and TRBJ2-7; TRBD1 agrees at 8 bases. CDR1 and CDR2 from the germline V gene are LGHNA and YNFKEQ. This CDR3 region has 16 residues. V was pared by 3 bases and J by 6 bases, with 13 bases of the junction left unmatched. The CDR3 region has the DNA TGTGCCAGCAGCCATACTTCCAGGGGGCGGTGGGTCGAGCAGTACTTC. Translating it yields CASSHTSRGRWVEQYF.

This clonotype came up many times. The chain is built from TRBV5-1 and TRBJ2-1; D gene ambiguous. Germline CDR1 SGHRS, CDR2 YFSETQ. CDR3 length: 13 amino acids. V dropped 0 bases and J dropped 6 bases, with 7 bases sitting between them. Here the CDR3 DNA reads TGCGCCAGCAGCTTGGATATATTCAATGAGCAGTTCTTC. Residues: CASSLDIFNEQFF.

This clonotype was counted ten times or more. V gene TRBV6-5 combines with J gene TRBJ2-1; D possibly corresponds to TRBD1 (5 bases). The CDR3 runs to 11 residues. Germline CDR1 is MNHEY and CDR2 is SVGAGI. Between the trimmed V and J ends, which lost 5 bases and 9 bases, there was a span of 8 bases. The CDR3 bases are TGTGCCAGCAGTCAAGGGGTTGAGCAGTTCTTC. Its translation is CASSQGVEQFF.

This clonotype turned up a few times. V and J are TRBV7-9 and TRBJ2-5, with D perhaps assigned TRBD1 or TRBD2 (5 bases each). There are 15 residues in the CDR3. Deletions cut 1 base from V and 2 bases from J, with 11 bases between. Looked up from germline, CDR1 is SEHNR and CDR2 is FQNEAQ (reference sequence). CDR3: CASSLGTTGQETQYF. The CDR3 DNA sequence: TGTGCCAGCAGCTTAGGGACAACGGGACAAGAGACCCAGTACTTC. Drawing the rest from reference TRBV7-9 and TRBJ2-5, the complete variable domain is DTGVSQNPRHKITKRGQNVTFRCDPISEHNRLYWYRQTLGQGPEFLTYFQNEAQLEKSRLLSDRFSAERPKGSFSTLEIQRTEQGDSAMYLCASSLGTTGQETQYFGPGTRLLVL.

This clonotype was counted only a few times. The chain employs TRBV6-1 and TRBJ1-5; no reliable D call. Germline values: CDR1 MNHNS, CDR2 SASEGT. The CDR3 is made up of 16 amino acids. V lost 2 bases and J 3 bases, leaving 14 bases between the germline ends. CDR3 in DNA: TGTGCCAGCAGTGAATTGGGCCTGCGGGACAATCAGCCCCAGCATTTT. It translates to CASSELGLRDNQPQHF.

This clonotype appeared a few times. The chain uses TRBV20-1 and TRBJ2-7, with D tentatively TRBD1 (6 bases). V was cut by 3 bases and J by 6 bases, with 15 bases left in between. Germline V gives CDR1 DFQATT, CDR2 SNEGSKA (reference sequence). This CDR3 region has 13 residues. CDR3 residues: CSASRTAYFEQYF. CDR3 nucleotides: TGCAGTGCTAGTAGGACAGCCTACTTCGAGCAGTACTTC.

The chain has TRBV6-1 and TRBJ1-2; D call uncertain. Trimming removed 1 base at V and 3 bases at J, with 3 bases between. The CDR3 consists of 12 residues. Germline-derived CDR1 and CDR2 are MNHNS and SASEGT. The CDR3 reads CASSEGYYGYTF. CDR3 coding DNA: TGTGCCAGCAGTGAAGGCTACTATGGCTACACCTTC.

In its sample, this clonotype was seen many times. V usage is TRBV12-3 or TRBV12-4 and J usage is TRBJ2-2, with D perhaps matching TRBD1 (5 bases). The CDR3 is 12 residues long. Trimming left V 5 bases short and J 7 bases short, with 8 bases between. CDR3 region: CASSGDSGELFF. The CDR3 DNA is TGTGCCAGCAGTGGAGACAGCGGGGAGCTGTTTTTT.